One and the same sample provided the 5 T cell receptor beta chains below, sequenced in a study of Graves' ophthalmopathy and Graves' hyperthyroidism. For repertoire sequencing, the TCR beta CDR3 regions were amplified from RNA transcripts. The first-round RT-PCR employed HTBI primers together with the Qiagen OneStep RT-PCR kit. A multiplex PCR was then performed as the second round. TCRdb reprocessed the multiplex PCR reads with MiXCR, giving one entry per CDR3 protein. The sample consists of some 750,000 distinct CDR3 sequences, approximately 40% of them appearing once. The specimen sequenced was peripheral blood. Every receptor here comes from an adult man with Graves' ophthalmopathy.

This clonotype was observed at least ten times. The rearrangement uses TRBV7-9 and TRBJ2-7; 8 bases match TRBD1. There are 14 residues in the CDR3. CDR1 is SEHNR, CDR2 FQNEAQ, per germline (reference sequence). V was pared by 5 bases and J by 1 base, with 4 bases of the junction left unmatched. Here the CDR3 reads CASSMDRVSYEQYF. The CDR3, as DNA: TGTGCCAGCAGCATGGACAGGGTTTCCTACGAGCAGTACTTC.

The rearrangement joins TRBV11-1 to TRBJ1-2; tentatively, D is TRBD1 (5 bases). Germline V lookup: CDR1 SGHAT, CDR2 FQDESV (reference sequence). The CDR3 covers 15 residues. Trimming shortened V by 4 bases and J by 8 bases, and 20 bases separated the two germline ends. The CDR3 protein is CASSYPTGLGAGYTF. CDR3 DNA: TGTGCCAGCAGCTACCCAACAGGTTTAGGAGCGGGCTACACCTTC.

The V and J genes are TRBV4-1 and TRBJ1-2; D remains unclear. The CDR3 is made up of 15 amino acids. Germline V gene data show CDR1 as MGHRA and CDR2 as YSYEKL. V was cut by 0 bases and J by 0 bases, with 8 bases left in between. The DNA of the CDR3 is TGCGCCAGCAGCCAAGATCTGACCACTAACTATGGCTACACCTTC. It is translated as CASSQDLTTNYGYTF.

Comment on this clonotype: At one end, the junction sequence differs from germline, possibly due to a read error. The rearrangement links TRBV24-1 to TRBJ1-5; 11 positions match TRBD1. Germline V gene sequence: CDR1 KGHDR, CDR2 SFDVKD. This CDR3 spans 18 amino acids. CDR3 nucleotide sequence: TGTGCCAGCAGTTTATCCCCCGGACAGGGGGCTTCGCAGCAGCCCCAGCATTTT. It specifies CASSLSPGQGASQQPQHF.

This clonotype occurred many times. V gene TRBV7-2 combines with J gene TRBJ1-2, with D possibly TRBD1 on 5 matching bases. V was clipped by 5 bases and J by 6 bases, with 19 bases between them. The CDR3 consists of 15 residues. CDR1 and CDR2 (germline): SGHTA, FQGNSA. This CDR3 reads CASSLGGAGLDGYTF. CDR3 DNA sequence: TGTGCCAGCAGCCTCGGGGGTGCGGGTCTCGATGGCTACACCTTC.